This is a list of T cell receptor beta chains from one sample in a study of response to subunit inactivated influenza vaccine. In TCRdb, the RT-PCR reads were re-called with MiXCR into one record per CDR3 protein. The sample consists of 430,000 or so distinct CDR3 sequences, approximately 11% of them appearing once. The material was PBMCs from blood, obtained more than 35 days after vaccination. The receptors originated from a man aged 50 or older who received an inactivated influenza vaccine. The CDR3 runs from the conserved cysteine through the conserved F or W. The size of a clone is reported for some rows only, either as once, few or many, or as a class for expanded clones.

V,J,size,CDR3
TRBV10-3,TRBJ1-6,few,CAISERPGDNSPLHF
TRBV4-3,TRBJ2-4,many,CASSPTASGGLAKNIQYF
TRBV12-3/TRBV12-4,TRBJ2-1,few,CASSSLSGRGRNF
TRBV10-2,TRBJ2-2,few,CAHGGDRPKNTGELFF
TRBV2,TRBJ2-2,-,CASSADSRTGELFF
TRBV27,TRBJ2-1,few,CASRNLGSGGSSSYNEQFF
TRBV4-2,TRBJ2-3,-,CASSRDYHTQYF
TRBV5-6,TRBJ1-2,many,CASSVTDRNYGYTF
TRBV18,TRBJ1-2,-,CASSPPLIANYGYTF
TRBV11-1,TRBJ2-6,-,CASSLLGWGPSGANVLTF
TRBV12-3/TRBV12-4,TRBJ2-4,many,CASSFTENIQYF
TRBV20-1,TRBJ2-1,few,CSAISGTSHNEQFF
TRBV20-1,TRBJ2-5,-,CSARDLEASKETQYF
TRBV7-9,TRBJ2-7,-,CASSSNRTTYEQYF
TRBV6-1,TRBJ2-1,few,CASSQQGPLSSYNEQFF
TRBV9,TRBJ1-6,-,CASSVGGRGLNSPLHF
TRBV6-2/TRBV6-3,TRBJ2-5,few,CASRPFKRGREGRRGETQYF
TRBV27,TRBJ2-3,-,CASSTIAGGAADTQYF
TRBV7-2,TRBJ1-2,few,CASSHSRGGQYGYTF
TRBV6-5,TRBJ2-1,-,CASSYPGTSGNEQFF
TRBV20-1,TRBJ2-2,few,CSARPGTRANTGELFF
TRBV12-3/TRBV12-4,TRBJ1-5,many,CASSSQGVGNQPQHF
TRBV6-1,TRBJ1-4,-,CASRDPHGPGNEKLFF
TRBV4-2,TRBJ2-5,-,CASSPGVRGEETQYF
TRBV7-9,TRBJ2-5,-,CASSLAQATETQYF
TRBV7-2,TRBJ2-3,many,CASRRGGGTDTQYF
TRBV14,TRBJ2-2,few,CASSQEGGRTGELFF
TRBV24-1,TRBJ2-1,-,CATSGFAGGRNEQFF
TRBV27,TRBJ2-7,many,CASSPTTTGIGEQYF
TRBV7-3,TRBJ2-5,-,CASSPTGSETQYF
TRBV12-3/TRBV12-4,TRBJ1-5,-,CASSIRTGPNQPQHF
TRBV28,TRBJ2-7,few,CASSFLPGLAGDYEQYF
TRBV3-1,TRBJ2-1,few,CASSLSGLDYNEQFF